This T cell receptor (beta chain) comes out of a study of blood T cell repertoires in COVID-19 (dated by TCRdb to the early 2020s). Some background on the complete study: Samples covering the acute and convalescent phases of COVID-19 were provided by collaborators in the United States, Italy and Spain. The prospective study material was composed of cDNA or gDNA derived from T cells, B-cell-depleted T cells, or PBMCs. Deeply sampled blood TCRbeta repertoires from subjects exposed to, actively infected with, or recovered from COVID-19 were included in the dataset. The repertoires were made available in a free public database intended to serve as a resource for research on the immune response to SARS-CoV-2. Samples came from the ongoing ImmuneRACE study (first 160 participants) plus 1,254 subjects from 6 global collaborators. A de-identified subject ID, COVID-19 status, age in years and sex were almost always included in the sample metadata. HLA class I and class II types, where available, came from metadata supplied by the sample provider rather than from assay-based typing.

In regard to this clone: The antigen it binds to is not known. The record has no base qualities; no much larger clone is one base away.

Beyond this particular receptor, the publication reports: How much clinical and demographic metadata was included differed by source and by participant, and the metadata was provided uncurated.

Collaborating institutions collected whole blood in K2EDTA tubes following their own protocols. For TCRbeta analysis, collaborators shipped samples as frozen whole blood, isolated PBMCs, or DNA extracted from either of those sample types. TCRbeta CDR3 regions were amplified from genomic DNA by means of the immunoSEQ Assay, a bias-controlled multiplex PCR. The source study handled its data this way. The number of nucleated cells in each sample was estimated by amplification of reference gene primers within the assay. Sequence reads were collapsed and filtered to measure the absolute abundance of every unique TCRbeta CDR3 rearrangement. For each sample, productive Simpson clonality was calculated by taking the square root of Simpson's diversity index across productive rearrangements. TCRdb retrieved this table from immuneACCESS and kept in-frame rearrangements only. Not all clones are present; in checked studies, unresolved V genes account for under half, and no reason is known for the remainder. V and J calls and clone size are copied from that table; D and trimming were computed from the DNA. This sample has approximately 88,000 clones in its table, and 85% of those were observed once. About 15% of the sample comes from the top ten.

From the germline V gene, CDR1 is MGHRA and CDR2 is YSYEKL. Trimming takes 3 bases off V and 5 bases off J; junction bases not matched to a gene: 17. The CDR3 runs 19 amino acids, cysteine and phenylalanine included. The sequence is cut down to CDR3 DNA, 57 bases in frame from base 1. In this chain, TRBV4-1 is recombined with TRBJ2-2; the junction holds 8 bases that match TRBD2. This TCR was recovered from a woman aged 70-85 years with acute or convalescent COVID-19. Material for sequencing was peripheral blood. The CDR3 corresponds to CASSQSSLEAGGGTGELFF. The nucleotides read TGCGCCAGCAGCCAGAGCTCTCTGGAGGCGGGGGGAGGAACCGGGGAGCTGTTTTTT.